A single sample is the source of the 26 T cell receptor beta chains below, sequenced in a study of CD8+ T cells in alopecia areata. Reverse transcribed after extraction, RNA yielded cDNA as the sequencing template. Using immunoSEQ multiplex PCR, the repertoire was profiled, and TCRdb retains in-frame clones only, with some absent. The sample has 200,000 to 250,000 clones; approximately 65% are singletons. As for treatment: oral pan-JAK inhibitor, 5-10 mg twice daily. Sequenced here: CD4+ T cells sorted from blood, sampled between weeks 43 and 45, from a patient treated with tofacitinib. These receptors were collected from a human donor with alopecia areata.

This chain connects TRBV4-3 to TRBJ1-2; possible D gene TRBD1, 6 bases. Per germline, CDR1 LGHNA and CDR2 YSLEER. The V and J ends lost 3 bases and 0 bases respectively, with 11 bases between them. The CDR3 runs to 15 residues. CDR3 coding DNA: TGCGCCAGCAGCCAGCGCCGGGACACTAACTATGGCTACACCTTC. Protein sequence: CASSQRRDTNYGYTF.

This rearrangement joins TRBV5-4 to TRBJ2-2; TRBD2 might be the D (6 bases). The CDR3 length is 14 residues. Trimming removed 4 bases at V and 5 bases at J, with 12 bases between. In germline, CDR1 is SGHNT, CDR2 YYREEE (reference sequence). The CDR3 region has the DNA TGTGCCAGCAGCGCGGTCGGGGGAACCGGGGAGCTGTTTTTT. Translating it yields CASSAVGGTGELFF. The full variable domain, with the rest looked up from reference TRBV5-4 and TRBJ2-2, is ETGVTQSPTHLIKTRGQQVTLRCSSQSGHNTVSWYQQALGQGPQFIFQYYREEENGRGNFPPRFSGLQFPNYSSELNVNALELDDSALYLCASSAVGGTGELFFGEGSRLTVL.

This sequence joins TRBV28 and TRBJ1-1, with D perhaps TRBD1 (6 bases). This CDR3 has 14 residues. Germline V gene data show CDR1 as MDHEN and CDR2 as SYDVKM. The V end was cut by 6 bases, the J end by 1 base, with 12 bases between. The CDR3 region is CASRPDRPNTEAFF. CDR3 in DNA: TGTGCCAGCAGGCCGGACAGACCGAACACTGAAGCTTTCTTT.

This clone showed up just a few times. V and J are TRBV5-5 and TRBJ2-7; D possibly uses TRBD1 or TRBD2 (5 bases each). This CDR3 contains 15 residues. The V gene lost 2 bases and the J gene lost 1 base, with 13 bases spanning the gap. In germline, CDR1 is SGHKS, CDR2 YYEKEE (reference sequence). CDR3 nucleotide sequence: TGTGCCAGCAGCTTCACTCGGGACGGATCCTACGAGCAGTACTTC. It is translated as CASSFTRDGSYEQYF.

This sequence joins TRBV11-2 and TRBJ1-2; D not certain. With 0 bases removed from V and 0 bases from J, the gap between germline ends came to 5 bases. Germline CDR1 is SGHAT and CDR2 is FQNNGV. CDR3 length: 14 amino acids. The DNA of the CDR3 is TGTGCCAGCAGCTTAGATTGGGCTAACTATGGCTACACCTTC. Translated, it gives CASSLDWANYGYTF. The variable domain in full, completed from reference TRBV11-2 and TRBJ1-2, reads EAGVAQSPRYKIIEKRQSVAFWCNPISGHATLYWYQQILGQGPKLLIQFQNNGVVDDSQLPKDRFSAERLKGVDSTLKIQPAKLEDSAVYLCASSLDWANYGYTFGSGTRLTVV.

This chain connects TRBV29-1 to TRBJ2-3; D perhaps matches TRBD2 (5 bases). V was cut by 5 bases and J by 2 bases, with 8 bases left in between. The CDR3 loop spans 12 amino acids. The germline V gene has CDR1 SQVTM and CDR2 ANQGSEA. Written as DNA, the CDR3 is TGCAGCGTTTCGGAGGTCACAGATACGCAGTATTTT. This gives the protein CSVSEVTDTQYF.

There are a few counts of this clone. This chain uses TRBV7-2 with TRBJ2-7; no firm D call. The germline V and J ends were trimmed by 4 bases and 3 bases, with 7 bases remaining between them. CDR1 SGHTA and CDR2 FQGNSA come from the germline V gene. The CDR3 consists of 12 residues. Here the CDR3 reads CASSSNYYEQYF. The CDR3 DNA sequence: TGTGCCAGCAGCTCCAATTACTACGAGCAGTACTTC.

This clone has a handful of counts. J is TRBJ1-4 and V is TRBV29-1, with TRBD1 identical over 8 bases. Trimming cost V 6 bases and J 6 bases; bases outside gene matches: 6. CDR3 length equals 13 residues. Germline lookup yields CDR1 SQVTM and CDR2 ANQGSEA. CDR3 in DNA: TGCAGCGTCGGACAGGGCGTAGATGAAAAACTGTTTTTT. Its protein is CSVGQGVDEKLFF.

The chain joins TRBV4-1 to TRBJ1-5, with D possibly matching TRBD1 (6 bases). CDR1 and CDR2 (germline): MGHRA, YSYEKL. The CDR3 covers 15 residues. Trimming took 0 bases from V and 4 from J, leaving 10 bases between them. CDR3 amino acids: CASSQEPQGNQPQHF. CDR3 DNA: TGCGCCAGCAGCCAAGAGCCACAGGGTAATCAGCCCCAGCATTTT.

This clone was counted once. The chain carries TRBV30 and TRBJ1-1; 7 bases are shared with TRBD1. Germline V CDR1 and CDR2: GTSNPN, SVGIG (reference sequence). CDR3 length: 13 residues. The junction had 7 bases not matched to a gene; V was cut back by 3 bases and J by 6 bases. The chain's CDR3 is CAWSGDRVAEAFF. The CDR3 DNA follows: TGTGCCTGGAGCGGAGACAGGGTGGCTGAAGCTTTCTTT.

This clone was detected only a few times. The chain recombines TRBV7-2 with TRBJ1-1; D possibly corresponds to TRBD1 (6 bases). V was trimmed by 5 bases and J by 7 bases, leaving 14 bases between them. CDR1 is SGHTA, CDR2 FQGNSA, per germline. CDR3 length: 13 amino acids. The CDR3 here is CASSEQQGVEAFF. The CDR3 DNA reads TGTGCCAGCAGCGAGCAACAGGGAGTTGAAGCTTTCTTT.

For the CDR3, the DNA is TGTGCCAGCTCTCGGGACAGGGGGCCCTACGAGCAGTACTTC. Protein: CASSRDRGPYEQYF. The gene calls are TRBV18 and TRBJ2-7; 12 bases fit TRBD1. J lost 2 bases, V lost 6 bases, and 2 bases had no gene match. Germline V gene sequence: CDR1 KGHSH, CDR2 LQKENI. CDR3 length: 14 amino acids.

This clone was observed a handful of times. The chain links TRBV7-3 to TRBJ1-1, with D possibly TRBD1 on 6 matching bases. CDR1 SGHTA and CDR2 FQGTGA come from the germline V gene. The length of the CDR3 is 14 residues. Deletions cut 2 bases from V and 1 base from J, with 8 bases between. CDR3 sequence reads: CASSLLGQNTEAFF. As DNA, the CDR3 is TGTGCCAGCAGCTTATTGGGACAGAACACTGAAGCTTTCTTT. Variable domain in full (rest from reference TRBV7-3 and TRBJ1-1): GAGVSQTPSNKVTEKGKYVELRCDPISGHTALYWYRQSLGQGPEFLIYFQGTGAADDSGLPNDRFFAVRPEGSVSTLKIQRTERGDSAVYLCASSLLGQNTEAFFGQGTRLTVV.

This clone was seen more than once but under ten times. The V call is TRBV15, the J call TRBJ1-2; 8 nucleotides align to TRBD1. V lost 4 bases, J lost 5 bases, and 6 bases stayed unmatched. The germline CDR1 and CDR2 sequences are LNHNV and YYDKDF (reference sequence). The CDR3 loop spans 14 amino acids. DNA for the CDR3: TGTGCCACCAGCATGGACAGGGACCGATATGGCTACACCTTC. This encodes CATSMDRDRYGYTF.

There are a few counts of this clone. The chain carries TRBV5-1 and TRBJ2-6; D is ambiguous. The CDR3 spans 13 residues. Between the trimmed V and J ends, which lost 4 bases and 4 bases, there was a span of 6 bases. The germline CDR1 and CDR2 sequences are SGHRS and YFSETQ. This chain's CDR3 is CASSPEGANVLTF. CDR3 bases: TGCGCCAGCAGCCCCGAAGGGGCCAACGTCCTGACTTTC.

The chain combines TRBV30 with TRBJ1-6; possibly TRBD1 for D (5 bases). The CDR3 sequence is 12 residues long. V lost 0 bases and J lost 14, with 11 bases in between. The V gene's germline CDR1 is GTSNPN and CDR2 SVGIG (reference sequence). The CDR3 sequence is CAWSVTREALHF. The CDR3, as DNA: TGTGCCTGGAGTGTAACCAGGGAGGCCCTCCACTTT.

The rearrangement joins TRBV5-1 to TRBJ2-7; 9 nucleotides line up with TRBD1. Losses at the gene ends were 4 bases for V and 4 bases for J; bases not matched to a gene: 6. The CDR3 consists of 14 residues. CDR1 and CDR2 from the germline V gene are SGHRS and YFSETQ. CDR3 sequence (DNA): TGCGCCAGCAGCCTGCCGGGACAGGGTTACGAGCAGTACTTC. Residues: CASSLPGQGYEQYF.

The chain couples TRBV9 to TRBJ2-7; no clear D. The CDR3 extends over 13 amino acids. V was trimmed by 0 bases and J by 6 bases, leaving 10 bases between them. Germline CDR1 and CDR2: SGDLS and YYNGEE. The CDR3 DNA reads TGTGCCAGCAGCGTAGAGCTCAGTGGCGAGCAGTACTTC. Translating it yields CASSVELSGEQYF.

CDR3 DNA: TGCAGCGTTGCGGACAGGAGCTATGGCTACACCTTC. It translates to CSVADRSYGYTF. The J gene is TRBJ1-2, the V gene TRBV29-1; TRBD1 matches at 7 bases. The junction had 3 bases not matched to a gene; V was cut back by 4 bases and J by 4 bases. From germline, CDR1 is SQVTM and CDR2 ANQGSEA. The CDR3 has 12 residues.

This chain uses TRBV4-1 with TRBJ1-5; TRBD1 is a possible D gene (5 bases). V was pared by 0 bases and J by 6 bases, with 6 bases between. The CDR3 consists of 13 residues. Germline assignment: CDR1 MGHRA and CDR2 YSYEKL. CDR3 residues: CASSQDGGQPQHF. DNA of the CDR3: TGCGCCAGCAGCCAAGATGGGGGTCAGCCCCAGCATTTT.

This chain uses TRBV29-1 with TRBJ1-2, with 7 bases identical to TRBD1. The CDR3 runs 13 residues. J lost 3 bases, V lost 7 bases, and 8 bases had no gene match. The germline V gene has CDR1 SQVTM and CDR2 ANQGSEA. The CDR3 sequence is CSGQTGRDYGYTF. DNA for the CDR3: TGCAGCGGCCAGACAGGGAGGGACTATGGCTACACCTTC.

J is TRBJ2-3 and V is TRBV9, with 8 bases fitting TRBD2. The CDR3 is 15 amino acids. Germline trimming cut 4 bases from V and 5 bases from J; bases unmatched to any gene: 9. Germline V CDR1 and CDR2: SGDLS, YYNGEE. The DNA of the CDR3 is TGTGCCAGCAGCCCCGACGGGGGGGCCGTAGATACGCAGTATTTT. It encodes CASSPDGGAVDTQYF.

The chain recombines TRBV7-8 with TRBJ2-2; 7 bases are shared with TRBD1. The CDR3 runs to 15 residues. With V trimmed by 5 bases and J by 7 bases, 10 bases remained unmatched. Germline-derived CDR1 and CDR2 are SGHVS and FQNEAQ. CDR3 sequence reads: CASSLTGVEIGELFF. The CDR3 nucleotides are TGTGCCAGCAGCCTAACAGGGGTTGAGATCGGGGAGCTGTTTTTT.

This clone was counted a few times. The chain is built from TRBV29-1 and TRBJ1-2; D call uncertain. This CDR3 is built from 12 residues. CDR1 and CDR2 from the germline V gene are SQVTM and ANQGSEA. The germline V and J ends were trimmed by 6 bases and 2 bases, with 10 bases remaining between them. The CDR3 protein is CSVSTSNYGYTF. Here the CDR3 DNA reads TGCAGCGTATCGACCTCGAACTATGGCTACACCTTC.

CDR3 residues: CSGLQSTRNEAFF. The CDR3 DNA reads TGCAGCGGCTTACAATCAACCCGAAATGAAGCTTTCTTT. This rearrangement joins TRBV29-1 to TRBJ1-1; D gene uncertain. CDR1 is SQVTM, CDR2 ANQGSEA, per germline. The CDR3 is made up of 13 amino acids. V was pared by 7 bases and J by 7 bases, with 19 bases between.

J is TRBJ2-5 and V is TRBV6-1, with D hard to call. The germline gives CDR1 MNHNS, CDR2 SASEGT. The CDR3 contains 15 residues. With 0 bases removed from V and 5 bases from J, the gap between germline ends came to 13 bases. The CDR3 DNA sequence: TGTGCCAGCAGTGAAGCGTCTCCATCGGCGGAGACCCAGTACTTC. It specifies CASSEASPSAETQYF.